This TCR beta chain originates from a study of blood T cell repertoires in COVID-19. Produced via immunoSEQ multiplex PCR; TCRdb's table is partial and in-frame only. The table lists 150,000 to 200,000 clones, 80% to 90% of them singletons. This clone has a single count. Germline-derived CDR1 and CDR2 are MNHNS and SASEGT. With 2 bases removed from V and 0 bases from J, the gap between germline ends came to 8 bases. The CDR3 consists of 15 residues. V gene TRBV6-1 combines with J gene TRBJ2-1; no reliable D call. This sequence originates from a woman between 65 and 79 years old with COVID-19, enrolled during active disease. Material for sequencing was peripheral blood. In DNA, the CDR3 is TGTGCCAGCAGTGAAAGACCTAGCTCCTACAATGAGCAGTTCTTC. This codes for CASSERPSSYNEQFF.